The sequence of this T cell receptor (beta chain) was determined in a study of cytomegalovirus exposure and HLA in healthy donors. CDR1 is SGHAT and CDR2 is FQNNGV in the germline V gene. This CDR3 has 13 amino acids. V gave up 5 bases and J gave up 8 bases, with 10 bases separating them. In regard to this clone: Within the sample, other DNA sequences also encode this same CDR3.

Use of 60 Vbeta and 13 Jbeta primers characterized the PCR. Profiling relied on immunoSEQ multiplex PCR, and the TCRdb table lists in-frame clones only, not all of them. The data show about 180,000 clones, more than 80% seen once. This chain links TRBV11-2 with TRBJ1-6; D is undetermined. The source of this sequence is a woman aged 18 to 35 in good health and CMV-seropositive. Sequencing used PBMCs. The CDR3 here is CASSLSRDSPLHF. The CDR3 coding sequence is TGTGCCAGCAGCCTATCTCGTGATTCACCCCTCCACTTT.